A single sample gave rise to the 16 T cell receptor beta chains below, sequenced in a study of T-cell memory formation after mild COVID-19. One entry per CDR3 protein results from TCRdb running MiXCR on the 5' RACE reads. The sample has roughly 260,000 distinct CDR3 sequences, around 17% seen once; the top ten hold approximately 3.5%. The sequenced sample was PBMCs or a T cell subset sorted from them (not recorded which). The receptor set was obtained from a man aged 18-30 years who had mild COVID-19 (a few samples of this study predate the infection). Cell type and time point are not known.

As DNA, the CDR3 is TGTGCCAGCAGCGCCCGACAGGGGGCGGGGGTCAATGAGCAGTTCTTC. The encoded protein is CASSARQGAGVNEQFF. V usage is TRBV7-3 and J usage is TRBJ2-1; 10 bases map to TRBD1. The length of the CDR3 is 16 residues. Germline loops: CDR1 SGHTA, CDR2 FQGTGA. V shed 5 bases and J 6 bases; nucleotides not matched to a gene: 10.

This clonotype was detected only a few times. CDR3 sequence: CASSFAGRNQPQHF. The CDR3 coding sequence is TGTGCCAGCAGCTTCGCCGGGCGCAATCAGCCCCAGCATTTT. The chain couples TRBV7-2 to TRBJ1-5; D gene ambiguous. V was trimmed by 3 bases and J by 2 bases, leaving 8 bases between them. The CDR3 consists of 14 residues. Germline CDR1 SGHTA, CDR2 FQGNSA. The whole variable domain, remainder taken from reference TRBV7-2 and TRBJ1-5, is GAGVSQSPSNKVTEKGKDVELRCDPISGHTALYWYRQSLGQGLEFLIYFQGNSAPDKSGLPSDRFSAERTGGSVSTLTIQRTQQEDSAVYLCASSFAGRNQPQHFGDGTRLSIL.

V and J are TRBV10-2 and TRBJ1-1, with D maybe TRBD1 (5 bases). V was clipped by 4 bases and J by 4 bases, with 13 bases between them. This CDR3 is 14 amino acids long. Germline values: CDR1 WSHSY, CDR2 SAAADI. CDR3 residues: CASSATQGFTEAFF. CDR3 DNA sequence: TGCGCCAGCAGTGCAACCCAGGGTTTCACTGAAGCTTTCTTT.

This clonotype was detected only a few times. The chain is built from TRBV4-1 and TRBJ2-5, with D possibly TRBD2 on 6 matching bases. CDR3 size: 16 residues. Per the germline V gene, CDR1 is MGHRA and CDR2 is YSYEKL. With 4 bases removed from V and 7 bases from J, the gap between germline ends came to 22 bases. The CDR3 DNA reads TGCGCCAGCAGCCCCCGGGACTGGGAAGGCTTAGCGACCCAGTACTTC. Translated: CASSPRDWEGLATQYF.

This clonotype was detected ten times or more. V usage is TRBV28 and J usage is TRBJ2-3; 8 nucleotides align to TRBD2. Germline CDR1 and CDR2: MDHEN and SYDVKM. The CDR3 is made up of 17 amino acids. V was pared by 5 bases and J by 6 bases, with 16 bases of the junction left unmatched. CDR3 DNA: TGTGCCAGCAGTCCCACGGGGGGGGGTCCCGCAACTGATACGCAGTATTTT. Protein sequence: CASSPTGGGPATDTQYF.

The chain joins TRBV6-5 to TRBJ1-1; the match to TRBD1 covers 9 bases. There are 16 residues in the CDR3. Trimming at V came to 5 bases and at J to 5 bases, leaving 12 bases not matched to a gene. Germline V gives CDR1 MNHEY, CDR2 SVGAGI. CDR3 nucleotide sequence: TGTGCCAGCAGTCCACGGGGGACAGGGCGGGGGACTGAAGCTTTCTTT. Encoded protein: CASSPRGTGRGTEAFF.

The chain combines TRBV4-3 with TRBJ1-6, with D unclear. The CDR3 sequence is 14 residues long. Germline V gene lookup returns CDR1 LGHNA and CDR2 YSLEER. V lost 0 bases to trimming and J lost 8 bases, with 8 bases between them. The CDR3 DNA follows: TGCGCCAGCAGCCAAGAGAGGTTGGATTCACCCCTCCACTTT. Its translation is CASSQERLDSPLHF.

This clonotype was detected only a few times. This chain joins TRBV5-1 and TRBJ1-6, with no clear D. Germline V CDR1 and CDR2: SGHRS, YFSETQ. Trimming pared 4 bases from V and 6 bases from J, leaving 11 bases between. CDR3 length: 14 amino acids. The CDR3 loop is CASSLTMPNSPLHF. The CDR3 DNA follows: TGCGCCAGCAGCCTGACAATGCCTAATTCACCCCTCCACTTT.

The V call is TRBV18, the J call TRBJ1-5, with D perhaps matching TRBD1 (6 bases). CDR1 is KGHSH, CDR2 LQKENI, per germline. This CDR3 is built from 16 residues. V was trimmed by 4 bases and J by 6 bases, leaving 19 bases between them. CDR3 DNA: TGTGCCAGCTCACGCGACCGCACAGGGAGTGGTCAGCCCCAGCATTTT. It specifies CASSRDRTGSGQPQHF. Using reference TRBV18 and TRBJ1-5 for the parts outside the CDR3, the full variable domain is NAGVMQNPRHLVRRRGQEARLRCSPMKGHSHVYWYRQLPEEGLKFMVYLQKENIIDESGMPKERFSAEFPKEGPSILRIQQVVRGDSAAYFCASSRDRTGSGQPQHFGDGTRLSIL.

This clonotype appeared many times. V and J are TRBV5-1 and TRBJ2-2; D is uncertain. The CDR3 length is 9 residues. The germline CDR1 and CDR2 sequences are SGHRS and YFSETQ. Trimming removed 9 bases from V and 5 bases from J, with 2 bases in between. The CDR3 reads CAKTGELFF. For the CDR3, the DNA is TGCGCCAAAACCGGGGAGCTGTTTTTT.

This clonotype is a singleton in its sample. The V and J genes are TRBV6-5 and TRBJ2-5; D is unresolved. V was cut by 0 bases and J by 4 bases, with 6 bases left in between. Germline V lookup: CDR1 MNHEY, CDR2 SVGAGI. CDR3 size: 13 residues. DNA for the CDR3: TGTGCCAGCAGTTACTCGCCCGCAGAGACCCAGTACTTC. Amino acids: CASSYSPAETQYF.

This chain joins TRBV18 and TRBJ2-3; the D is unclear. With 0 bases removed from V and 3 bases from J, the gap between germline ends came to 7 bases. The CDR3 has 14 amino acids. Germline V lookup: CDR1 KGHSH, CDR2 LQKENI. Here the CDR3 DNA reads TGTGCCAGCTCACCACCGGTAGCAACAGATACGCAGTATTTT. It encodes CASSPPVATDTQYF.

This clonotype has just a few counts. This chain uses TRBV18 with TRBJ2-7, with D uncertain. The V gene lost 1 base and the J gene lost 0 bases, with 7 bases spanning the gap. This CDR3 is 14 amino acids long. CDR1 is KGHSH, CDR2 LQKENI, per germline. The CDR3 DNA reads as TGTGCCAGCTCACCACTCAGTGACTCCTACGAGCAGTACTTC. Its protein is CASSPLSDSYEQYF. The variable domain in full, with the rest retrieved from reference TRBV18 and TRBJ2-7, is NAGVMQNPRHLVRRRGQEARLRCSPMKGHSHVYWYRQLPEEGLKFMVYLQKENIIDESGMPKERFSAEFPKEGPSILRIQQVVRGDSAAYFCASSPLSDSYEQYFGPGTRLTVT.

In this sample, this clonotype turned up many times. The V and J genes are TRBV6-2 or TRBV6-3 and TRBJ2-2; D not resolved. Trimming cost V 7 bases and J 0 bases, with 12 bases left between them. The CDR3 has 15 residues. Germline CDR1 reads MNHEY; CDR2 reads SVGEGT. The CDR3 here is CASTDALPNTGELFF. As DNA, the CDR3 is TGTGCCAGCACGGACGCCCTGCCGAACACCGGGGAGCTGTTTTTT.

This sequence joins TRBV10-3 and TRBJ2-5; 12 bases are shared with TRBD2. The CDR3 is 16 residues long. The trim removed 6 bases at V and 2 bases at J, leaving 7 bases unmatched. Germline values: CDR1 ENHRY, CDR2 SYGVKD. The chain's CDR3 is CAIRANGLAGQETQYF. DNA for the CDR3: TGTGCCATCAGGGCGAATGGACTAGCGGGGCAAGAGACCCAGTACTTC.

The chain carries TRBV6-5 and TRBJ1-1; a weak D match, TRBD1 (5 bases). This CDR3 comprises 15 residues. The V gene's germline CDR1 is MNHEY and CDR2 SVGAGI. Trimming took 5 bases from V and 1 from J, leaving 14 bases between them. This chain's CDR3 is CASSPLGTENTEAFF. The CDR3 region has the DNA TGTGCCAGCAGTCCCCTCGGGACGGAGAACACTGAAGCTTTCTTT.